This T cell receptor (beta chain) emerged from a study of cytomegalovirus exposure and HLA in healthy donors. The PCR made use of 60 Vbeta and 13 Jbeta primers. This table comes from immunoSEQ multiplex PCR, and its TCRdb copy is limited to in-frame clones, with some not included. The sample table includes 130,000 to 150,000 clones. Of note for this clone: The target antigen is unknown.

The V gene's germline CDR1 is GTSNPN and CDR2 SVGIG (reference sequence). The CDR3 runs to 16 residues. Study-wide results and caveats: A later analysis reportedly found that, within productive TCRs, an Asian-associated ancestry cluster had fewer N-insertions than the mean observed across the approximately 600 donors. There were around 160 TCR beta chains listed as cytomegalovirus-associated.

The sequence came from a male donor in good health and CMV-seronegative. The sequenced material came from PBMCs. The V gene is TRBV30, the J gene TRBJ2-5, with TRBD1 matching over 7 bases. The DNA end lines up better with TRBJ2-7; the J call may be wrong. CDR3 region: CAWSTGWGQYTYEQYF. Written as DNA, the CDR3 is TGTGCCTGGAGTACAGGGTGGGGACAGTACACCTACGAGCAGTACTTC.